Presented here are 22 T cell receptor beta chains from one specimen sequenced in a study of cytomegalovirus exposure and HLA in healthy donors. PCR primers comprised 60 Vbeta and 13 Jbeta primers. TCRdb keeps only in-frame clones here, not all; method: immunoSEQ multiplex PCR. In the table there are nearly 95,000 clones, around 8% of which are singletons. The sequenced material came from PBMCs. The receptors stem from a man aged 50-60 years in good health and CMV-seronegative.

The chain combines TRBV28 with TRBJ2-1, with 12 bases aligning to TRBD2. CDR3 length equals 16 residues. V was clipped by 4 bases and J by 3 bases; unmatched bases: 4. In germline, CDR1 is MDHEN, CDR2 SYDVKM. The CDR3 coding sequence is TGTGCCAGCAGTTCGCCGACTAGCGGGAGCTACAATGAGCAGTTCTTC. It is translated as CASSSPTSGSYNEQFF. The full variable domain, in which reference TRBV28 and TRBJ2-1 provide the parts outside the CDR3, is DVKVTQSSRYLVKRTGEKVFLECVQDMDHENMFWYRQDPGLGLRLIYFSYDVKMKEKGDIPEGYSVSREKKERFSLILESASTNQTSMYLCASSSPTSGSYNEQFFGPGTRLTVL.

V usage is TRBV29-1 and J usage is TRBJ1-1; 8 bases line up with TRBD1. Germline-derived CDR1 and CDR2 are SQVTM and ANQGSEA. The ends lost 6 bases at V and 1 base at J; junction bases unmatched: 4. The CDR3 is made up of 13 amino acids. As DNA, the CDR3 is TGCAGCGTCCGGGACAGGCAGAACACTGAAGCTTTCTTT. Translation: CSVRDRQNTEAFF.

This chain connects TRBV6-1 to TRBJ2-1; 9 nucleotides agree with TRBD2. Looked up from germline, CDR1 is MNHNS and CDR2 is SASEGT. Germline trimming cut 4 bases from V and 4 bases from J; bases unmatched to any gene: 8. The CDR3 spans 16 residues. CDR3 loop: CASSGPGTSSYNEQFF. The CDR3 nucleotides read TGTGCCAGCAGTGGTCCCGGGACTAGCTCATACAATGAGCAGTTCTTC.

This clone was recorded a few times. J is TRBJ1-1 and V is TRBV10-2, with TRBD1 matching over 7 bases. The CDR3 runs 14 residues. Trimming took 1 base from V and 3 from J; bases not matched to a gene: 2. Germline V gives CDR1 WSHSY, CDR2 SAAADI. The DNA for the CDR3 is TGCGCCAGCAGTGAGTGGGACAGAGACACTGAAGCTTTCTTT. Translated, it gives CASSEWDRDTEAFF.

The chain employs TRBV7-2 and TRBJ2-1, with 10 positions matching TRBD2. The V segment lost 1 base and the J segment 8 bases; nucleotides outside the gene matches: 5. This CDR3 has 15 residues. Germline CDR1 SGHTA, CDR2 FQGNSA. CDR3 sequence: CASSLVGLAGDEQFF. DNA of the CDR3: TGTGCCAGCAGCTTAGTCGGCCTAGCGGGAGATGAGCAGTTCTTC.

This clone has just a few counts. CDR3 nucleotides: TGCGCCAGCAGCCAAGGAGGGACAGGGTCGGGCGAGCAGTACTTC. This gives the protein CASSQGGTGSGEQYF. The rearrangement links TRBV4-1 to TRBJ2-7; 9 bases map to TRBD1. The CDR3 runs 15 residues. J gave up 6 bases and V 1 base, and 7 bases lay outside the gene matches. Germline V gene lookup returns CDR1 MGHRA and CDR2 YSYEKL.

This clone was counted a few times. The chain uses TRBV5-1 and TRBJ2-2; possibly TRBD1 for D (5 bases). The CDR3 length is 16 residues. CDR1 is SGHRS and CDR2 is YFSETQ in the germline V gene. V shed 4 bases and J shed 3 bases, with 16 bases lying between them. The CDR3 loop reads CASSPIQGRYTGELFF. The CDR3 nucleotides read TGCGCCAGCAGCCCGATCCAGGGAAGATACACCGGGGAGCTGTTTTTT.

This clone appeared a few times. The V call is TRBV7-6, the J call TRBJ2-5; D remains ambiguous. V lost 0 bases, J lost 5 bases, and 7 bases lay in between. This CDR3 has 13 amino acids. CDR1 and CDR2 (germline): SGHVS, FNYEAQ. The CDR3 is CASSLAAVETQYF. CDR3 DNA: TGTGCCAGCAGCTTAGCGGCGGTGGAGACCCAGTACTTC.

This clone turned up a few times. This sequence joins TRBV5-1 and TRBJ1-1, with D possibly being TRBD1 (5 bases). The V gene's germline CDR1 is SGHRS and CDR2 YFSETQ. The CDR3 is 15 amino acids. Between the trimmed V and J ends, which lost 3 bases and 5 bases, there was a span of 17 bases. The CDR3, as DNA: TGCGCCAGCAGCTCTATGGGACTCTTTACTACTGAAGCTTTCTTT. Its translation is CASSSMGLFTTEAFF.

The gene calls are TRBV11-3 and TRBJ2-2, with 9 bases lining up with TRBD1. CDR3 length: 15 amino acids. J lost 9 bases, V lost 5 bases, and 10 bases had no gene match. The V gene's germline CDR1 is SGHNT and CDR2 YENEEA. CDR3 nucleotides: TGTGCCAGCAGCACCGGGACAGGGAAGTCTTGGGAGCTGTTTTTT. Translated: CASSTGTGKSWELFF.

This clone was detected a few times. The chain employs TRBV15 and TRBJ1-4; D unclear. The V gene lost 0 bases and the J gene lost 0 bases, with 8 bases spanning the gap. This CDR3 has 16 residues. CDR1 and CDR2 from the germline V gene are LNHNV and YYDKDF (reference sequence). CDR3 DNA sequence: TGTGCCACCAGCAGAGATTTCGGTGCAACTAATGAAAAACTGTTTTTT. The encoded protein is CATSRDFGATNEKLFF.

The chain carries TRBV28 and TRBJ1-1; 7 bases agree with TRBD1. V was pared by 6 bases and J by 0 bases, with 10 bases of the junction left unmatched. This CDR3 spans 16 amino acids. Germline V gene sequence: CDR1 MDHEN, CDR2 SYDVKM. In DNA form, the CDR3 reads TGTGCCAGCAGCTCCACCAGGGGGAGCATGAACACTGAAGCTTTCTTT. Its translation is CASSSTRGSMNTEAFF.

The V call is TRBV5-1, the J call TRBJ1-4, with D possibly matching TRBD1 (5 bases). The V gene lost 2 bases and the J gene lost 0 bases, with 14 bases spanning the gap. The V gene's germline CDR1 is SGHRS and CDR2 YFSETQ. CDR3 size: 17 residues. CDR3 residues: CASSFGGQGPTNEKLFF. The CDR3 coding sequence is TGCGCCAGCAGCTTTGGAGGGCAGGGACCAACTAATGAAAAACTGTTTTTT. Full variable domain (outside the CDR3, taken from reference TRBV5-1 and TRBJ1-4): KAGVTQTPRYLIKTRGQQVTLSCSPISGHRSVSWYQQTPGQGLQFLFEYFSETQRNKGNFPGRFSGRQFSNSRSEMNVSTLELGDSALYLCASSFGGQGPTNEKLFFGSGTQLSVL.

This clone appeared a few times. The CDR3 DNA sequence: TGTGCCAGCTATCAACAGGGGGCAGTCACTGAAGCTTTCTTT. It is translated as CASYQQGAVTEAFF. The genes are TRBV28 and TRBJ1-1; TRBD1 aligns across 9 bases. Germline assignment: CDR1 MDHEN and CDR2 SYDVKM. Trimming cost V 8 bases and J 4 bases; bases outside gene matches: 8. This CDR3 region has 14 residues. Full variable domain (missing parts from reference TRBV28 and TRBJ1-1): DVKVTQSSRYLVKRTGEKVFLECVQDMDHENMFWYRQDPGLGLRLIYFSYDVKMKEKGDIPEGYSVSREKKERFSLILESASTNQTSMYLCASYQQGAVTEAFFGQGTRLTVV.

CDR3 amino acids: CASSLGLPLLVGQFF. The CDR3 region has the DNA TGTGCCAGCAGCTTAGGACTGCCACTCCTCGTAGGGCAGTTCTTC. The chain carries TRBV5-6 and TRBJ2-1; D possibly corresponds to TRBD2 (5 bases). Between the trimmed V and J ends, which lost 2 bases and 12 bases, there was a span of 21 bases. The CDR3 has 15 residues. CDR1 is SGHDT, CDR2 YYEEEE, per germline.

The DNA of the CDR3 is TGTGCCAGCAGAGGACCTCAGGGGAATAGCAATCAGCCCCAGCATTTT. Protein: CASRGPQGNSNQPQHF. This chain connects TRBV6-6 to TRBJ1-5; D is perhaps TRBD1 (6 bases). CDR1 and CDR2 (germline): MNHNY, SVGAGI (reference sequence). Trimming pared 6 bases from V and 0 bases from J, leaving 15 bases between. The CDR3 sequence is 16 residues long.

The rearrangement uses TRBV4-1 and TRBJ2-2; 10 bases agree with TRBD2. The CDR3 consists of 16 residues. Germline V gives CDR1 MGHRA, CDR2 YSYEKL. The V segment lost 0 bases and the J segment 4 bases; nucleotides outside the gene matches: 2. The CDR3 sequence: CASSQDLAGATGELFF. CDR3 nucleotides: TGCGCCAGCAGCCAAGATCTAGCGGGGGCCACCGGGGAGCTGTTTTTT.

The rearrangement joins TRBV7-9 to TRBJ1-5, with a weak D call TRBD1 (6 bases). Germline loops: CDR1 SEHNR, CDR2 FQNEAQ (reference sequence). The CDR3 totals 17 residues. Deletions cut 5 bases from V and 3 bases from J, with 20 bases between. The CDR3, as DNA: TGTGCCAGCAGCCCTGGGGGGGGCCAACGAATCAATCAGCCCCAGCATTTT. It is translated as CASSPGGGQRINQPQHF. The full variable domain, rest sourced from reference TRBV7-9 and TRBJ1-5, is DTGVSQNPRHKITKRGQNVTFRCDPISEHNRLYWYRQTLGQGPEFLTYFQNEAQLEKSRLLSDRFSAERPKGSFSTLEIQRTEQGDSAMYLCASSPGGGQRINQPQHFGDGTRLSIL.

The chain links TRBV7-2 to TRBJ2-2; D is unresolved. Germline CDR1 is SGHTA and CDR2 is FQGNSA. The V and J ends lost 2 bases and 8 bases respectively, with 3 bases between them. This CDR3 spans 11 amino acids. CDR3 in DNA: TGTGCCAGCAGCTTACTTGGGGAGCTGTTTTTT. Its protein product is CASSLLGELFF. Full variable domain (rest looked up from reference TRBV7-2 and TRBJ2-2): GAGVSQSPSNKVTEKGKDVELRCDPISGHTALYWYRQSLGQGLEFLIYFQGNSAPDKSGLPSDRFSAERTGGSVSTLTIQRTQQEDSAVYLCASSLLGELFFGEGSRLTVL.

This clone was observed a handful of times. The rearrangement uses TRBV5-6 and TRBJ2-6; 8 positions agree with TRBD1. The V gene's germline CDR1 is SGHDT and CDR2 YYEEEE. The CDR3 totals 17 residues. V shed 0 bases, J shed 4 bases, and the junction held 6 bases outside the gene matches. The CDR3 region has the DNA TGTGCCAGCAGCTTGGAGCAGGGGGCTAGGGGGGCCAACGTCCTGACTTTC. Translation: CASSLEQGARGANVLTF.

The chain links TRBV27 to TRBJ1-2; D is uncertain. The length of the CDR3 is 17 residues. Germline V lookup: CDR1 MNHEY, CDR2 SMNVEV (reference sequence). V was shortened by 6 bases and J by 4 bases, with 24 bases between the two germline ends. The CDR3 sequence: CASSLKANGSPLYGYTF. CDR3 sequence (DNA): TGTGCCAGCAGCCTTAAAGCTAACGGTTCCCCCCTCTATGGCTACACCTTC.

There are a few counts of this clone. The junction does not match germline at one end; this may be a read error. The V and J genes are TRBV6-1 and TRBJ2-1; a weak D match, TRBD2 (7 bases). The CDR3 is 13 amino acids. Germline V gene sequence: CDR1 MNHNS, CDR2 SASEGT. The CDR3 DNA follows: TGCCCCGGGGGGCCGAGCTCCTACAATGAGCAGTTCTTC. It specifies CPGGPSSYNEQFF.